Sequencing of this T cell receptor beta chain was carried out in a study of beta chain features in type 1 diabetes. The CDR3 has 14 residues. The J segment lost 3 bases and the V segment lost 6 bases, leaving 3 bases of the junction unmatched. Germline values: CDR1 SQVTM, CDR2 ANQGSEA. Sequenced material consisted of expressed TCRB transcripts (all of the isolated RNA was reverse transcribed). Using immunoSEQ multiplex PCR, the repertoire was profiled, and TCRdb retains in-frame clones only, with some absent. The table records approximately 29,000 clones, roughly two thirds of them present only once. Points on this clone: The antigen remains unidentified.

Whole-study findings and limits: Shorter TCRB CDR3s, moderately but significantly so, marked every one of the four CD4+ subsets in Type 1 diabetes patients.

This TCR was sampled from a woman in her twenties or thirties with type 1 diabetes. V and J are TRBV29-1 and TRBJ2-1, with 12 bases aligning to TRBD2. The sample taken for sequencing was Tregs from blood. CDR3 in amino acids: CSVTGLAGYNEQFF. CDR3 sequence (DNA): TGCAGCGTCACGGGACTAGCGGGCTACAATGAGCAGTTCTTC.